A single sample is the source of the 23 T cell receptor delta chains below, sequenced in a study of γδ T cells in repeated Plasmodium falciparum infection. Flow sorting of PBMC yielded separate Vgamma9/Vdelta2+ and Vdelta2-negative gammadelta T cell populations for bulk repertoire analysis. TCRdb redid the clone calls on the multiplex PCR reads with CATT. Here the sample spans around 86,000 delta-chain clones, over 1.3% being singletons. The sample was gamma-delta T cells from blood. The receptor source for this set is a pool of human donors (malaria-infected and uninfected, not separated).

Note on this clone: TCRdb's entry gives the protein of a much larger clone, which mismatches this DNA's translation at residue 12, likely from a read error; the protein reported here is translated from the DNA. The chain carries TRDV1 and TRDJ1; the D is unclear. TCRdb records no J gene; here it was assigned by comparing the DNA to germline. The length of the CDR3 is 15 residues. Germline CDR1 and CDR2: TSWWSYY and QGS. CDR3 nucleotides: TGTGCTCTTGGGGAAATAGCGAGGCCCACCGATGAACTCATCTTT. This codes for CALGEIARPTDELIF.

CDR3 loop: CALGDGGGYWGIREYTDKLIF. CDR3 bases: TGTGCTCTTGGGGACGGCGGAGGTTACTGGGGGATACGAGAGTACACCGATAAACTCATCTTT. This rearrangement joins TRDV1 to TRDJ1; 13 nucleotides agree with TRDD3. TCRdb offers no J gene call, so here the DNA was matched to germline to obtain one. The ends lost 3 bases at V and 0 bases at J; junction bases unmatched: 16. CDR3 length: 21 residues. The germline gives CDR1 TSWWSYY, CDR2 QGS.

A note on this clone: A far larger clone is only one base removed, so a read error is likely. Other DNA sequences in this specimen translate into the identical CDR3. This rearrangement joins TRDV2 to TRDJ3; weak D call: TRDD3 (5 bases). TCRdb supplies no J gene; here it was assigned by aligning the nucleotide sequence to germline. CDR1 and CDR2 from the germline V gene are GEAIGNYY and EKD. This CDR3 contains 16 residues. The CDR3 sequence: CACDTGDPWDTRQMFF. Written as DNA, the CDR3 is TGTGCCTGTGACACCGGGGACCCCTGGGACACCCGGCAGATGTTTTTC.

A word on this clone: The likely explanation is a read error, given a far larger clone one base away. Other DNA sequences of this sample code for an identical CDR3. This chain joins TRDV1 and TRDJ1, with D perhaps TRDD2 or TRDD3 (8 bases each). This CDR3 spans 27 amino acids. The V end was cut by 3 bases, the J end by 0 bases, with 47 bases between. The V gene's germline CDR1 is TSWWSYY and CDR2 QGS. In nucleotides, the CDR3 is TGTGCTCTTGGGGAGCTAAAGACGGTATTGGTAACTTCCTACGTCTGGTGGGGGATTACCTACACCGATAAACTCATCTTT. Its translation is CALGELKTVLVTSYVWWGITYTDKLIF.

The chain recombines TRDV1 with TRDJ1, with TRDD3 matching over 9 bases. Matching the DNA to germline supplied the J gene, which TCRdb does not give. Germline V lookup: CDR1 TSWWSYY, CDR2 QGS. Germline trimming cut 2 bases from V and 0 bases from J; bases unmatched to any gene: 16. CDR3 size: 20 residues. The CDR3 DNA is TGTGCTCTTGGGGAATTACCCTGGACTGGGGGACCCAGGTACACCGATAAACTCATCTTT. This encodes CALGELPWTGGPRYTDKLIF.

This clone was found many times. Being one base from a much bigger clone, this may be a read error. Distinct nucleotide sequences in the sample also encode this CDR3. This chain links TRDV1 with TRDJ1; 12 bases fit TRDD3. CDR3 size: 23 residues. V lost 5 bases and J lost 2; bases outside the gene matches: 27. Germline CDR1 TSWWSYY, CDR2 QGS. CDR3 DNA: TGTGCTCTTGGGAGAAGGGTAGTTACCAGAAAACTGGGGGATACTCCCAGTACCGATAAACTCATCTTT. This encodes CALGRRVVTRKLGDTPSTDKLIF.

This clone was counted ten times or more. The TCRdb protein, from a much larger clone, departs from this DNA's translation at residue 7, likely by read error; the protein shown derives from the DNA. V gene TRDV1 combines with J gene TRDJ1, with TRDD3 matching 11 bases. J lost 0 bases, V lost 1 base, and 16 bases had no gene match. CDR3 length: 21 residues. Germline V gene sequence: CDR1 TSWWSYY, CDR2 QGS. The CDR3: CALGEPVPHWGIMRNTDKLIF. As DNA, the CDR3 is TGTGCTCTTGGGGAACCTGTGCCCCACTGGGGGATAATGCGCAACACCGATAAACTCATCTTT.

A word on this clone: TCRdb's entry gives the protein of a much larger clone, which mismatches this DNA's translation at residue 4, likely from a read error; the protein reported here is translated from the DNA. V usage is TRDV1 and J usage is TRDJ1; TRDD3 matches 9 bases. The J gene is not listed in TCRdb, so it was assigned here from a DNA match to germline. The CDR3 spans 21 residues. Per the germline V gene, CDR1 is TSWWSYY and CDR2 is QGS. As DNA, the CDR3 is TGTGCTCTTAGGGAAACCACCGGCCTTCTTTGGGGGATAAGGTACACCGATAAACTCATCTTT. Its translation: CALRETTGLLWGIRYTDKLIF.

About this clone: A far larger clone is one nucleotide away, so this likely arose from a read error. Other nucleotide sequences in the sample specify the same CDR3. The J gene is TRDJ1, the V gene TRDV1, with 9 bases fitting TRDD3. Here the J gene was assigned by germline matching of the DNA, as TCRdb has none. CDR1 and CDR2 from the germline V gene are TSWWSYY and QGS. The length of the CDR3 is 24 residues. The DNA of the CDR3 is TGCGCTCTTGGGGACCACTTAGTCCTTGCACTGGGGGAAATGGTGTGGGCATACACCGATAAACTCATCTTT. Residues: CALGDHLVLALGEMVWAYTDKLIF.

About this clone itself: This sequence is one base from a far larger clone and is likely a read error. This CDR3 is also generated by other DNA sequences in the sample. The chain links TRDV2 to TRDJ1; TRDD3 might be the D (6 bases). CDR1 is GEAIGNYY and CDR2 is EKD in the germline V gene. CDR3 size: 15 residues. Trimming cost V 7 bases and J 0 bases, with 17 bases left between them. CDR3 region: CAWEGDTENTDKLIF. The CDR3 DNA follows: TGTGCCTGGGAGGGTGATACGGAGAACACCGATAAACTCATCTTT.

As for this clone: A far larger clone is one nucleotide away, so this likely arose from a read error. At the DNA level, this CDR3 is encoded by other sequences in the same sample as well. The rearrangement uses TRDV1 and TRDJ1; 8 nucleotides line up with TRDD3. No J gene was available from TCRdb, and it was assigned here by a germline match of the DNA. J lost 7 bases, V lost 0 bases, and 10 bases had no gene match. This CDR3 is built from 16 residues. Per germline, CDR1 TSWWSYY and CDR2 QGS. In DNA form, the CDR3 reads TGTGCTCTTGGGGAACTGGCCGGCCTACTGGGGGCTAAACTCATCTTT. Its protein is CALGELAGLLGAKLIF.

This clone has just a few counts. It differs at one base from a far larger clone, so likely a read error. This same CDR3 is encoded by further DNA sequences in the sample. CDR3 protein: CALGGPYTDTDKLIF. DNA of the CDR3: TGTGCTCTTGGGGGCCCCTACACGGATACCGATAAACTCATCTTT. J is TRDJ1 and V is TRDV1; perhaps TRDD2 as D (5 bases). The J gene comes from matching the DNA to germline here; TCRdb lacks it. Germline-derived CDR1 and CDR2 are TSWWSYY and QGS. This CDR3 is 15 amino acids long. The V and J ends lost 4 bases and 2 bases respectively, with 14 bases between them.

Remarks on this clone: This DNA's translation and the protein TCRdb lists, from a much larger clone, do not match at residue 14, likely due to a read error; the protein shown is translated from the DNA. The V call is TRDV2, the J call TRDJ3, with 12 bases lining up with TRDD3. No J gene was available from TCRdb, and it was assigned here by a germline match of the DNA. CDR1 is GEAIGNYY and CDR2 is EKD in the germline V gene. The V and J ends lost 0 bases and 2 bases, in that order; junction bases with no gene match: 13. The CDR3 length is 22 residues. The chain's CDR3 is CACDTVYWGIHPLPWDTRQMFF. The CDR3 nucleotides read TGTGCCTGTGACACCGTTTACTGGGGGATACACCCCCTCCCCTGGGACACCCGACAGATGTTTTTC.

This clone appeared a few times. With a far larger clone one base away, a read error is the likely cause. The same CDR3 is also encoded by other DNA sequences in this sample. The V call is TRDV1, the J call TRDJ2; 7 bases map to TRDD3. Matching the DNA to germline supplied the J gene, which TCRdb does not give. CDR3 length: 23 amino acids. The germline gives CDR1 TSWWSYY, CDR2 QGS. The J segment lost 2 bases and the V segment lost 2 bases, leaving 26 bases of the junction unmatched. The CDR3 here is CALGERYLGFRLRIRSLTAQLFF. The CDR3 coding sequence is TGTGCTCTTGGGGAAAGGTACTTAGGTTTTCGCCTCCGGATACGATCCTTGACAGCACAACTCTTCTTT.

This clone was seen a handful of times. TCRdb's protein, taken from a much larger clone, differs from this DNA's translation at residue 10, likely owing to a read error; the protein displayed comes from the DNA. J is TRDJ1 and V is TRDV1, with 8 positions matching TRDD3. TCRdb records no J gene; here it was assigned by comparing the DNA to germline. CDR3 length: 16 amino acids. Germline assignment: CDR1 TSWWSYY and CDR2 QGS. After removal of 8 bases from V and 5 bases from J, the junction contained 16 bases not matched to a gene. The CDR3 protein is CALTFPYWGVSDKLIF. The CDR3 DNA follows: TGTGCTCTTACATTCCCGTACTGGGGGGTCTCAGATAAACTCATCTTT.

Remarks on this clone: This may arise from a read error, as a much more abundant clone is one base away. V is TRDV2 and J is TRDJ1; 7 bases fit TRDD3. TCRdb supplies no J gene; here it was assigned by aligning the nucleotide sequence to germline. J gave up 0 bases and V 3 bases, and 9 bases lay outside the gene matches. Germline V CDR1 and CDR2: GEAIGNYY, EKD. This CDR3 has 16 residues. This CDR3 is CACDRLGEGYTDKLIF. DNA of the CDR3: TGTGCCTGTGACCGATTGGGGGAAGGGTACACCGATAAACTCATCTTT.

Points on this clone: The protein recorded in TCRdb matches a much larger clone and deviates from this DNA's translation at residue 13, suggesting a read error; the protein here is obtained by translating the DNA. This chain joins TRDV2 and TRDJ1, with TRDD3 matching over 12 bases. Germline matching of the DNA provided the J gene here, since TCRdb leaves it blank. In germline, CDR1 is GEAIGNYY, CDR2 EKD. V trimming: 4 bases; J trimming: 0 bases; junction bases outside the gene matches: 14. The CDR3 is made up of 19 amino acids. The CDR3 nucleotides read TGTGCCTGTGATCCCCTTACTGGGGGATACTCAGAGGACACCGATAAACTCATCTTT. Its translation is CACDPLTGGYSEDTDKLIF.

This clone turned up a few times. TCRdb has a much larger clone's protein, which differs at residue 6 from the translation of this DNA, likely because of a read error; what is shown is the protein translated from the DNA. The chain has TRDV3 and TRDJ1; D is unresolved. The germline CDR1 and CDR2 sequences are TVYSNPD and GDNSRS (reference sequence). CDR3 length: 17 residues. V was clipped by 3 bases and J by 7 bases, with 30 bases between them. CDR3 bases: TGTGCCTTCCGTGGGACTTGGGTCCCATGGGAGGCCGGTAAACTCATCTTT. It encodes CAFRGTWVPWEAGKLIF.

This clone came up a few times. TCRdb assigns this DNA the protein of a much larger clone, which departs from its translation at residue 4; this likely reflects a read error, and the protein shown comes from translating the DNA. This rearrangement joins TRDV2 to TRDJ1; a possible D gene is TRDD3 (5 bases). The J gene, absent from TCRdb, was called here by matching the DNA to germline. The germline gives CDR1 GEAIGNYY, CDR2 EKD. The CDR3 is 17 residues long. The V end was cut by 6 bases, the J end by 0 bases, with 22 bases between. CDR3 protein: CACNSLLGDSHTDKLIF. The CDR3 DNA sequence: TGTGCCTGTAACTCTCTACTTGGGGACTCCCACACCGATAAACTCATCTTT.

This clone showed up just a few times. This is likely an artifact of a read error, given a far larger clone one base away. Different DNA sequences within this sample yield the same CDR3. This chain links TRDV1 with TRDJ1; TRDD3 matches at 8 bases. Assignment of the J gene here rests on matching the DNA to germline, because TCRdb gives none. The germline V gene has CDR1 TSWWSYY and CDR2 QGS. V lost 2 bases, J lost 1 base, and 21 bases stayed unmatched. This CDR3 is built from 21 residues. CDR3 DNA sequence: TGTGCTCTTGGGGAAACCAAACCACCCCGGTACTGGGGGTGCGCCACCGATAAACTCATCTTT. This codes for CALGETKPPRYWGCATDKLIF.

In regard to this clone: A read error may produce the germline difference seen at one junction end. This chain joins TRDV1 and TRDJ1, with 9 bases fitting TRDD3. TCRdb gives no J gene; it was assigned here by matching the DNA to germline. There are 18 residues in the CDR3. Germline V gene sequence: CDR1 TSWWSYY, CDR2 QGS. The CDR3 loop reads CALVERPYWGKSTDKLIF. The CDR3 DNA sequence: TGTGCTCTTGTGGAAAGGCCCTACTGGGGGAAGTCCACCGATAAACTCATCTTT.

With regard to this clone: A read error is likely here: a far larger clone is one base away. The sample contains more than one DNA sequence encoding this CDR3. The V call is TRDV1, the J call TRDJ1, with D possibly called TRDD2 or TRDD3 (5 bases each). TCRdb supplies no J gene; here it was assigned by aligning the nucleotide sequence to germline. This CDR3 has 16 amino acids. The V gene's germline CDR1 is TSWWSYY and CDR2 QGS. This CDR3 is CALGEGPFLLIDKLIF. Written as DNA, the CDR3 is TGCGCTCTTGGGGAGGGGCCGTTCCTTCTTATTGATAAACTCATCTTT.

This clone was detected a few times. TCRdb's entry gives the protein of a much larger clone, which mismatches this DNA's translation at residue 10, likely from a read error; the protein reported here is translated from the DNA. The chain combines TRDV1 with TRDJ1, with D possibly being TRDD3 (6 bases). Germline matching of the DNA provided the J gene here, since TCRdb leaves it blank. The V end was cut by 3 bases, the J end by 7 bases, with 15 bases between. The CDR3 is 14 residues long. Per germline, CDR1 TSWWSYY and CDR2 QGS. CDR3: CALGDDTPLGKLIF. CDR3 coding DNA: TGTGCTCTTGGGGACGATACGCCTCTGGGTAAACTCATCTTT.